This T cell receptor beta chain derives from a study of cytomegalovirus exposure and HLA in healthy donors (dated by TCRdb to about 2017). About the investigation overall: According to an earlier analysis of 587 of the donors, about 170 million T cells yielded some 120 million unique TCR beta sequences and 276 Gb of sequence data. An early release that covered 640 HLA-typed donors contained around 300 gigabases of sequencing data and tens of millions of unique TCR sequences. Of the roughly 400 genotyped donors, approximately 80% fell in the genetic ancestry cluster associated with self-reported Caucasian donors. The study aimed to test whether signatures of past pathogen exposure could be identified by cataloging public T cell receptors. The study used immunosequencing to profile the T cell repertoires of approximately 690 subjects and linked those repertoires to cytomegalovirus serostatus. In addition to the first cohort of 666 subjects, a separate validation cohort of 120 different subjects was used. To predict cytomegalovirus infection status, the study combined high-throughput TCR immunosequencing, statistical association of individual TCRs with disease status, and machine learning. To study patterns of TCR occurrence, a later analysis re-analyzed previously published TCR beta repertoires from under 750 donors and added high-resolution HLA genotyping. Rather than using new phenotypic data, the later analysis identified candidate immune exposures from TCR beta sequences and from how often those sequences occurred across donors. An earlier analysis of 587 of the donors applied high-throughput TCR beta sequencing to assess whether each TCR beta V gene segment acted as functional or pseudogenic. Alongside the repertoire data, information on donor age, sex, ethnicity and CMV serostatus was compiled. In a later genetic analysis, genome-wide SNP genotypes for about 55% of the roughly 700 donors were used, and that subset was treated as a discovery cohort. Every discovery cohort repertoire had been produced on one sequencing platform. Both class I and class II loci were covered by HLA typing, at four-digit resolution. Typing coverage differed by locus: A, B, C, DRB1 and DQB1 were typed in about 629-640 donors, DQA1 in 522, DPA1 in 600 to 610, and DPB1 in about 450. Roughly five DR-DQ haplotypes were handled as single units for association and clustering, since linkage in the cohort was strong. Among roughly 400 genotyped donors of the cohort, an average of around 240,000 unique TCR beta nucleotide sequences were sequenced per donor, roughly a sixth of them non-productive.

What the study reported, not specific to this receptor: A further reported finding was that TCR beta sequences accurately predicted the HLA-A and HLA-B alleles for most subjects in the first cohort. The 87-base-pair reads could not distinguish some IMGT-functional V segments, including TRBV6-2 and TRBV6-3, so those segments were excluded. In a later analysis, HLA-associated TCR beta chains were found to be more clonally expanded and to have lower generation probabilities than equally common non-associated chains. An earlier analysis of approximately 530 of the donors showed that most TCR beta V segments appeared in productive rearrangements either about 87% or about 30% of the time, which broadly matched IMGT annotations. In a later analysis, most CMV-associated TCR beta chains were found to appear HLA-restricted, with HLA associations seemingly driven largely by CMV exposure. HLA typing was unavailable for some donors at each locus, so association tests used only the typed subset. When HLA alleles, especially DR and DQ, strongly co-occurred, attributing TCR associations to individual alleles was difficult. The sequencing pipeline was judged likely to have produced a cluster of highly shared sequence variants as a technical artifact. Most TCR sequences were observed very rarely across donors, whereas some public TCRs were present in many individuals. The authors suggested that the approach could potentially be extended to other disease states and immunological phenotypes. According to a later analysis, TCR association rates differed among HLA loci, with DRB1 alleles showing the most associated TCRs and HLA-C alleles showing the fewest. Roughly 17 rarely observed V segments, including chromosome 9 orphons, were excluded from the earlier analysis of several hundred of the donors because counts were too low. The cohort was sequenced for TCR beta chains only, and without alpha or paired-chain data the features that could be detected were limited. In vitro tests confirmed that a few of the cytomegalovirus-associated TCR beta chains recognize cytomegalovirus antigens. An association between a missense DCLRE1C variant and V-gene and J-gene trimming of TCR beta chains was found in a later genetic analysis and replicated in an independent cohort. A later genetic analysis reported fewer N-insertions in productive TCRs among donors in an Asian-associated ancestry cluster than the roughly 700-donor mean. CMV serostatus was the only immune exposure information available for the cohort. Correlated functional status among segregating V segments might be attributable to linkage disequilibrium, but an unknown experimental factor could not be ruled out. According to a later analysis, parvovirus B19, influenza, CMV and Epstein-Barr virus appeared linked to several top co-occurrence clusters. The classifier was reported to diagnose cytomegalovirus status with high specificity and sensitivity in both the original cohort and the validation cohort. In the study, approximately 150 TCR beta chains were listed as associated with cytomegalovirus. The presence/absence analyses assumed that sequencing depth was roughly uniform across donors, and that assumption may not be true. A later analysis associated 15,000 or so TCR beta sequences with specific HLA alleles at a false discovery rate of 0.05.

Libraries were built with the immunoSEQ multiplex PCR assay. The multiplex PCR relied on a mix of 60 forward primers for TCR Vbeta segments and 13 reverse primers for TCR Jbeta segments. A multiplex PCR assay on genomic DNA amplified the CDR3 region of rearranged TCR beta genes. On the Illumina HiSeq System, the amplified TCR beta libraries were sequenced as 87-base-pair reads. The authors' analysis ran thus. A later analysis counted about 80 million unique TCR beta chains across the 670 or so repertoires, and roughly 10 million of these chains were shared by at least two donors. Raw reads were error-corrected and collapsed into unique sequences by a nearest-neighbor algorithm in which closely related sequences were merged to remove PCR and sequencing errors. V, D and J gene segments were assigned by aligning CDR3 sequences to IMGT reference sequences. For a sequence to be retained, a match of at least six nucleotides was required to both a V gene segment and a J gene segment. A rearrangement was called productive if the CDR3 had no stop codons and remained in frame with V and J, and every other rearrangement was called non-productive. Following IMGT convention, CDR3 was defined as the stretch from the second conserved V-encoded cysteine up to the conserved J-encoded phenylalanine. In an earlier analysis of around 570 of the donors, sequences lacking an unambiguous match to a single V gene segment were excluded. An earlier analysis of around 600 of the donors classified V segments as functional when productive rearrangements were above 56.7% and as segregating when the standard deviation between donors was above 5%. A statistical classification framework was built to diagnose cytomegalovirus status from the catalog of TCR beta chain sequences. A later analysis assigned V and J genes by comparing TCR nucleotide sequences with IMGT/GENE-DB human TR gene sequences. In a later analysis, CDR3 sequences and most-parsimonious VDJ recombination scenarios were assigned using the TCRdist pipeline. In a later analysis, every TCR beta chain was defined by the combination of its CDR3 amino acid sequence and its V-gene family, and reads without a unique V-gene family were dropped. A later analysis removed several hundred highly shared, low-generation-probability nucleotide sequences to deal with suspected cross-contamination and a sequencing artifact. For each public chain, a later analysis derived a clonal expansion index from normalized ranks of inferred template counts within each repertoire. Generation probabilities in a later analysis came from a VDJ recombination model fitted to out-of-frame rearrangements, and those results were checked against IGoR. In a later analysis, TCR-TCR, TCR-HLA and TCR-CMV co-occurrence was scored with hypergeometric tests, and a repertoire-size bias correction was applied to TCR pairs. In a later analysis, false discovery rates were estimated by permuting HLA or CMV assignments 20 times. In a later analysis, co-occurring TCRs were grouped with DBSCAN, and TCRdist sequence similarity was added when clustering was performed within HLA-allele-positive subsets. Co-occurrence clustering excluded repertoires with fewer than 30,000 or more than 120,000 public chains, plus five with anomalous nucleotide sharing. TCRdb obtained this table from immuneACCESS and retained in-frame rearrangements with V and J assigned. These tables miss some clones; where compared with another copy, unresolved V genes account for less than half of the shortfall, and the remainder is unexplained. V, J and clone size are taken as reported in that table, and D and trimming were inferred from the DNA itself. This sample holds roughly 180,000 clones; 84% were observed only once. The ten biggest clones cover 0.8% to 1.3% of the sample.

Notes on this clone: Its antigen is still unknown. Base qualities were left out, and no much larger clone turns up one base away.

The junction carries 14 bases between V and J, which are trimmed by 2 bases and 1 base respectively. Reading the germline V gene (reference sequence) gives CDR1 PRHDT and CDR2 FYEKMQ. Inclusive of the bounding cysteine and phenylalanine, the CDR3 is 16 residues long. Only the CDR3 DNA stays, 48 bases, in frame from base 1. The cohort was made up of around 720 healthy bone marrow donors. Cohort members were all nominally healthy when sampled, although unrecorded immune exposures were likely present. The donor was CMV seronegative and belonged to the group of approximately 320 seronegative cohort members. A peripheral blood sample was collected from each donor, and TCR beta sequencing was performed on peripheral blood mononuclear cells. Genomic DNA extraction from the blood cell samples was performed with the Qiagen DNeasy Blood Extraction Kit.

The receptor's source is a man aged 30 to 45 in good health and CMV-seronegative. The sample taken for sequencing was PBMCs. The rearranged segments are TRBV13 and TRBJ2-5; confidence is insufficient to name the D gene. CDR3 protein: CASSLMGSFLQETQYF. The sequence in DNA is TGTGCCAGCAGCTTAATGGGCAGCTTCCTCCAAGAGACCCAGTACTTC.